This T cell receptor beta chain was profiled in a study of T cells after yellow fever vaccination. The germline CDR1 and CDR2 sequences are SGHRS and YFSETQ. The CDR3 covers 16 residues. Trimming took 4 bases from V and 2 from J; bases not matched to a gene: 11. Using its own MiXCR run on the 5' RACE reads, TCRdb lists one record per CDR3 protein. The sample yields about 230,000 distinct CDR3 sequences, over 6.5% seen once. This clonotype turned up a few times. The V call is TRBV5-1, the J call TRBJ2-7; 8 bases align to TRBD2. The receptor was derived from a man aged 25-45 years who received the YFV17D yellow fever vaccine. The specimen was CD4+ T cells sorted from PBMCs, collected on the day of the yellow fever booster vaccination. The CDR3 DNA follows: TGCGCCAGCAGCCGAGGCGAAGCGGGAGCGACCTACGAGCAGTACTTC. Its protein product is CASSRGEAGATYEQYF.